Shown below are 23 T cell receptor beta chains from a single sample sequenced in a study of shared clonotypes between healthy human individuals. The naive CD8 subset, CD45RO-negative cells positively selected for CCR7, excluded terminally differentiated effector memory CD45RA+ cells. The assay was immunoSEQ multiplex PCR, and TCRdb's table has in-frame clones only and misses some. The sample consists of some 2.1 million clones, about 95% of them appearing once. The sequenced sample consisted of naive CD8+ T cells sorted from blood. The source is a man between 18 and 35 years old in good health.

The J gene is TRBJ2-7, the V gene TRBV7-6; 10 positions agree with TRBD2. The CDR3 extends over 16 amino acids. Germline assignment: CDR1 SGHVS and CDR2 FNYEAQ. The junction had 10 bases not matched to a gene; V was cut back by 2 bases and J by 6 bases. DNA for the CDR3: TGTGCCAGCAGCTTAAAGACTAGCGGGTCTCTTGGCGAGCAGTACTTC. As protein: CASSLKTSGSLGEQYF.

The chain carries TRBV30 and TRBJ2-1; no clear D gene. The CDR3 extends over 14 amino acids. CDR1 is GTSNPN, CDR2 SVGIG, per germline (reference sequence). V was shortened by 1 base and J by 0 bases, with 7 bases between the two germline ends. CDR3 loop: CAWSEDSSYNEQFF. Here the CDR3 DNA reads TGTGCCTGGAGTGAGGATAGCTCCTACAATGAGCAGTTCTTC.

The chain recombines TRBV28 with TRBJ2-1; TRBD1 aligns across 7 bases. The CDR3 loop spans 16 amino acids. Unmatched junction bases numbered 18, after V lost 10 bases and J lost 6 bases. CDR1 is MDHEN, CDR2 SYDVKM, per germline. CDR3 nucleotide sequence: TGTGCCACTACGACCAACTGGGAGACAGGGTCCAATGAGCAGTTCTTC. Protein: CATTTNWETGSNEQFF.

CDR3 amino acids: CAWSVLPSGRDNEQFF. CDR3 sequence (DNA): TGTGCCTGGAGTGTACTCCCTAGCGGGAGGGACAATGAGCAGTTCTTC. This sequence joins TRBV30 and TRBJ2-1; 12 positions match TRBD2. The CDR3 length is 16 residues. Germline lookup yields CDR1 GTSNPN and CDR2 SVGIG (reference sequence). The trim removed 0 bases at V and 5 bases at J, leaving 5 bases unmatched. The full variable domain, its missing parts supplied by reference TRBV30 and TRBJ2-1, is SQTIHQWPATLVQPVGSPLSLECTVEGTSNPNLYWYRQAAGRGLQLLFYSVGIGQISSEVPQNLSASRPQDRQFILSSKKLLLSDSGFYLCAWSVLPSGRDNEQFFGPGTRLTVL.

The chain's CDR3 is CASSLTGTVYEQYF. The CDR3 nucleotides read TGTGCCAGCAGCCTCACCGGGACTGTCTACGAGCAGTACTTC. V usage is TRBV14 and J usage is TRBJ2-7; tentative D call: TRBD2 (6 bases). Germline V gene data show CDR1 as SGHDN and CDR2 as FVKESK. The CDR3 runs to 14 residues. Deletions cut 4 bases from V and 3 bases from J, with 13 bases between. Complete variable domain (other parts from reference TRBV14 and TRBJ2-7): EAGVTQFPSHSVIEKGQTVTLRCDPISGHDNLYWYRRVMGKEIKFLLHFVKESKQDESGMPNNRFLAERTGGTYSTLKVQPAELEDSGVYFCASSLTGTVYEQYFGPGTRLTVT.

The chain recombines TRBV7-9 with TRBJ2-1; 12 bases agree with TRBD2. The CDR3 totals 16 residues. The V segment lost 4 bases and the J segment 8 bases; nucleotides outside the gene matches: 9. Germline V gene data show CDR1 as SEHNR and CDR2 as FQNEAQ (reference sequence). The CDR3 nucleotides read TGTGCCAGCAGCTATCCGCCCGGGACTAGCGGGCATGAGCAGTTCTTC. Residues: CASSYPPGTSGHEQFF. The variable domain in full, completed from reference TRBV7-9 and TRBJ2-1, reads DTGVSQNPRHKITKRGQNVTFRCDPISEHNRLYWYRQTLGQGPEFLTYFQNEAQLEKSRLLSDRFSAERPKGSFSTLEIQRTEQGDSAMYLCASSYPPGTSGHEQFFGPGTRLTVL.

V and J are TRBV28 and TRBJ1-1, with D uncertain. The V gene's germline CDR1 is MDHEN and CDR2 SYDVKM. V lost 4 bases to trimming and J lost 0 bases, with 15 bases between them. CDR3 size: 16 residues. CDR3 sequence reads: CASSSQTLGMNTEAFF. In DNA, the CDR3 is TGTGCCAGCAGTTCCCAGACCCTCGGCATGAACACTGAAGCTTTCTTT.

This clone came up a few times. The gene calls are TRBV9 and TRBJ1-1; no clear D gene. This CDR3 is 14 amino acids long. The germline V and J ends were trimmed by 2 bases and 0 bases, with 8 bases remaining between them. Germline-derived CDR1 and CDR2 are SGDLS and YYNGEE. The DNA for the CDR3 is TGTGCCAGCAGCGTGGGGTTCATGAACACTGAAGCTTTCTTT. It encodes CASSVGFMNTEAFF. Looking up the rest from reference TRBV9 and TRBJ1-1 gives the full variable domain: DSGVTQTPKHLITATGQRVTLRCSPRSGDLSVYWYQQSLDQGLQFLIQYYNGEERAKGNILERFSAQQFPDLHSELNLSSLELGDSALYFCASSVGFMNTEAFFGQGTRLTVV.

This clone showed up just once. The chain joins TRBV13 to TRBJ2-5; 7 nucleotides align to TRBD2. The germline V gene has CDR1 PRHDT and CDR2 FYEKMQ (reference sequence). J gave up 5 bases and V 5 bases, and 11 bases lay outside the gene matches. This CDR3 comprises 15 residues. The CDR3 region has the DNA TGTGCCAGCAGCACGTGGACTAGTGAGGGTGAGACCCAGTACTTC. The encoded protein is CASSTWTSEGETQYF.

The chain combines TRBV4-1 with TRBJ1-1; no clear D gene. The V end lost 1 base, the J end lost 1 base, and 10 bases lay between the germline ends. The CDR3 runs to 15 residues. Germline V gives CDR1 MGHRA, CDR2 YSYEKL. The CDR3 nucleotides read TGCGCCAGCAGCCAAGTGGGGTTGGGGAACACTGAAGCTTTCTTT. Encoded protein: CASSQVGLGNTEAFF.

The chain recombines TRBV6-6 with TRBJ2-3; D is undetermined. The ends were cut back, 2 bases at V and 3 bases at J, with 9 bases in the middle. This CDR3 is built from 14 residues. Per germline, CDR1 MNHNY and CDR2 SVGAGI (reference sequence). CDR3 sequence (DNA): TGTGCCAGCAGTTACACATCCCGGACAGATACGCAGTATTTT. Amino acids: CASSYTSRTDTQYF.

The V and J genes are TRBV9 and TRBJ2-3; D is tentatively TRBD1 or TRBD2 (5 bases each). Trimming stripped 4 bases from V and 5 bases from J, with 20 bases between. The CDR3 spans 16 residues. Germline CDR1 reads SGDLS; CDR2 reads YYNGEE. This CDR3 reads CASSLSGTHGGDTQYF. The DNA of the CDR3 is TGTGCCAGCAGCTTATCCGGGACCCACGGCGGAGATACGCAGTATTTT.

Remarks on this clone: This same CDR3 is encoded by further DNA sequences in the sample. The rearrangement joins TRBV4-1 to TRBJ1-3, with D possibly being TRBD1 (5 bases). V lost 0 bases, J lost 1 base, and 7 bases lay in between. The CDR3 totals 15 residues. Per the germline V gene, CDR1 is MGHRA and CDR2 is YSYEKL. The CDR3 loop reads CASSQDRTSGNTIYF. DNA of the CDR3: TGCGCCAGCAGCCAAGATCGGACATCTGGAAACACCATATATTTT.

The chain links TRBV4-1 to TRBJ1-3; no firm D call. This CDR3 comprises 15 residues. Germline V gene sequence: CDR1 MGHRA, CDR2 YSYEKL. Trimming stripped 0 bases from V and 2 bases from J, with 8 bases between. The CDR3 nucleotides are TGCGCCAGCAGCCAAGATGCTAGGCCTGGAAACACCATATATTTT. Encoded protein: CASSQDARPGNTIYF.

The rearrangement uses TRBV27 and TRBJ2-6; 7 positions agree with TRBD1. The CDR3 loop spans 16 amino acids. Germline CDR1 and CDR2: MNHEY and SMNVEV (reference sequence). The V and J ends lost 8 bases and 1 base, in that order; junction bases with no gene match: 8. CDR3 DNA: TGTGCCAGCCGGGACAGAGAGGGGTCTGGGGCCAACGTCCTGACTTTC. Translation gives CASRDREGSGANVLTF.

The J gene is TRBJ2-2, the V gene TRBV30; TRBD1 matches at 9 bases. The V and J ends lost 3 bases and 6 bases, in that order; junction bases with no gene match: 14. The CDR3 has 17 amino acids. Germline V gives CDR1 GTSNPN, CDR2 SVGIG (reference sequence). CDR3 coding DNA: TGTGCCTGGAGGTCGTTACCGGACAGGGGAATACCCGGGGAGCTGTTTTTT. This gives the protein CAWRSLPDRGIPGELFF. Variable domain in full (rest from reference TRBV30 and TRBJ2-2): SQTIHQWPATLVQPVGSPLSLECTVEGTSNPNLYWYRQAAGRGLQLLFYSVGIGQISSEVPQNLSASRPQDRQFILSSKKLLLSDSGFYLCAWRSLPDRGIPGELFFGEGSRLTVL.

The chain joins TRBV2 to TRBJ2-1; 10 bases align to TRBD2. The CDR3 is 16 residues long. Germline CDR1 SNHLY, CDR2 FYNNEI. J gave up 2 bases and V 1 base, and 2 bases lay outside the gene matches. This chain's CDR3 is CASSEGTSGPYNEQFF. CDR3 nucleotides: TGTGCCAGCAGTGAAGGGACTAGCGGTCCCTACAATGAGCAGTTCTTC.

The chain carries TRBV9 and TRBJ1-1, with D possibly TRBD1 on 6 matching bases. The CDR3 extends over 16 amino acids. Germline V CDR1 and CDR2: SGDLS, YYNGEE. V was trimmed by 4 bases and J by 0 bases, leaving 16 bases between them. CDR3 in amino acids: CASSTPPDRLNTEAFF. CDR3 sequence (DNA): TGTGCCAGCAGCACGCCGCCGGACAGACTGAACACTGAAGCTTTCTTT.

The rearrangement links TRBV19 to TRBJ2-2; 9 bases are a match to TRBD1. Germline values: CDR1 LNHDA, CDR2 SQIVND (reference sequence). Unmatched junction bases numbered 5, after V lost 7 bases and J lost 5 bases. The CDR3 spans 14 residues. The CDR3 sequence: CASKWDRETGELFF. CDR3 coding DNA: TGTGCCAGTAAATGGGACAGGGAGACCGGGGAGCTGTTTTTT.

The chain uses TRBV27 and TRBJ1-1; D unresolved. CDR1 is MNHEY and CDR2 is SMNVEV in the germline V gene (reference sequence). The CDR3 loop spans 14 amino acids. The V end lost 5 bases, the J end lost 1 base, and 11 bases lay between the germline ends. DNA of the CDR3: TGTGCCAGCAGTCCCGGGCCGGAGAACACTGAAGCTTTCTTT. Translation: CASSPGPENTEAFF.

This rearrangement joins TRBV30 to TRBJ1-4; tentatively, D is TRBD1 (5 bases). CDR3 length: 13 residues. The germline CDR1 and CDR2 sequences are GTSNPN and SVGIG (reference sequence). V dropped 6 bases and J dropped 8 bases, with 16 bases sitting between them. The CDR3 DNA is TGTGCCTGTGACGACCCGAAGGGGGAAAAACTGTTTTTT. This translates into CACDDPKGEKLFF.

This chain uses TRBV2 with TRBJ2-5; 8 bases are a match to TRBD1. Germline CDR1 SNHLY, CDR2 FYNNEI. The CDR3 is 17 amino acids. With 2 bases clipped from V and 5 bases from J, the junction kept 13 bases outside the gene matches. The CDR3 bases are TGTGCCAGCAGTGAACCCCCCCGGACAGGGCGGAGGGAGACCCAGTACTTC. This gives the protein CASSEPPRTGRRETQYF.

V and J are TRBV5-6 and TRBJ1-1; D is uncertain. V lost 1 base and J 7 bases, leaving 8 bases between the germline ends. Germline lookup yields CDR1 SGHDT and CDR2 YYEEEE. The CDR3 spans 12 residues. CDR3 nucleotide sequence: TGTGCCAGCAGCTTGCCCCCCAGTGAAGCTTTCTTT. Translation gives CASSLPPSEAFF.